Listed below are T cell receptor beta chains from one sample, sequenced in a study of neurological immune-mediated disorders. Each CDR3 protein is one row after TCRdb ran MiXCR on the 5' RACE reads. The sample has just over 50,000 distinct CDR3 sequences, about 3.7% seen once. The sequenced material came from PBMCs. Receptors originate from a man between 35 and 55 years old with multiple sclerosis. Each CDR3 is given with its conserved first and last residue. The order of the fields is D gene, J gene, clone size, V gene, CDR3 DNA, CDR3 protein. A D gene is named only where the DNA matches it firmly. Rows may omit the clone size; those that give it use once, few, many or a size class.

>-|TRBJ2-3|many|TRBV11-2
TGTGCCAGCAGCTTAGAGACAGGAAGCCTTGCAGATACGCAGTATTTT
CASSLETGSLADTQYF
>TRBD1|TRBJ2-3|many|TRBV5-1
TGCGCCAGCAGCTCCGGGACAGGGGAGAATACGCAGTATTTT
CASSSGTGENTQYF
>-|TRBJ2-3|many|TRBV20-1
TGCAGTGCTAACAAGGACTATGGGCTAGCGAACACAGATACGCAGTATTTT
CSANKDYGLANTDTQYF
>TRBD1|TRBJ2-5|many|TRBV3-1
TGTGCCAGCAGCCAAGGGGCCGGGACAGAAGAGACCCAGTACTTC
CASSQGAGTEETQYF
>-|TRBJ1-6|many|TRBV29-1
TGCAGCGTTGGTTATGAGAGCGGGAATACTAATTCACCCCTCCACTTT
CSVGYESGNTNSPLHF
>-|TRBJ1-6|many|TRBV7-2
TGTGCCAGCAGCGCGCAACAGGGTGGGAGTTCACCCCTCCACTTT
CASSAQQGGSSPLHF
>-|TRBJ2-7|many|TRBV10-3
TGTGCCACCGGGACCTCCCTGGGCGAGCAGTACTTC
CATGTSLGEQYF
>TRBD1|TRBJ1-2|many|TRBV6-5
TGTGCCAGCAGTTTGGGACAGTCCCCCTACTATGGCTACACCTTC
CASSLGQSPYYGYTF
>-|TRBJ2-7|many|TRBV5-1
TGCGCCAGCAGCCCCGGGGACTGGAGCTCCTACGAGCAGTACTTC
CASSPGDWSSYEQYF
>-|TRBJ2-2|many|TRBV27
TGTGCCAGCAGTTTAGCCAGGGTGTCGTCCGGGGAGCTGTTTTTT
CASSLARVSSGELFF
>TRBD2|TRBJ2-2|many|TRBV5-1
TGCGCCAGCAGCTCCCGACTAGCTGGGACCGGGGAGCTGTTTTTT
CASSSRLAGTGELFF
>-|TRBJ1-6|many|TRBV6-5
TGTGCCAGCAGATCGGTGAATTCACCCCTCCACTTT
CASRSVNSPLHF
>-|TRBJ1-6|many|TRBV20-1
TGCAGTGCTAGAGAAGGCGGAGGAATTAATTCACCCCTCCACTTT
CSAREGGGINSPLHF
>-|TRBJ1-4|many|TRBV7-2
TGTGCCAGCAGCTTACGGTCCAGGAGGGAAAAACTGTTTTTT
CASSLRSRREKLFF
>-|TRBJ1-3|many|TRBV15
TGTGCCACCAGCACTCACAGGGAGCCTGGAAACACCATATATTTT
CATSTHREPGNTIYF
>-|TRBJ2-3|-|TRBV3-1
TGTGCCAGCAGCCTAACGGATACGCAGTATTTT
CASSLTDTQYF
>-|TRBJ1-2|many|TRBV7-3
TGTGCCAGCAGCCGACCCCGGGACGGGCCCTCTAACTATGGCTACACCTTC
CASSRPRDGPSNYGYTF
>-|TRBJ1-2|many|TRBV6-5
TGTGCCAGCAGTCCCGGATGGCGGGACTATGGCTACACCTTC
CASSPGWRDYGYTF
>-|TRBJ1-5|many|TRBV3-1
TGTGCCAGCAGCCAAGAGGGGATTGACAATCAGCCCCAGCATTTT
CASSQEGIDNQPQHF
>-|TRBJ1-4|many|TRBV7-9
TGTGCCAGCAGCTTGGGGGCCAATGAAAAACTGTTTTTT
CASSLGANEKLFF
>TRBD1|TRBJ1-1|many|TRBV24-1
TGTGCCACCAGGGGACAGGGCGAAATTGAAGCTTTCTTT
CATRGQGEIEAFF
>TRBD1|TRBJ1-6|many|TRBV7-9
TGTGCCAGCAGCTCCCGACAGGGCCATAATTCACCCCTCCACTTT
CASSSRQGHNSPLHF
>-|TRBJ2-7|many|TRBV7-9
TGTGCCAGCAGCTTATCAGATGAGCAGTACTTC
CASSLSDEQYF
>-|TRBJ2-7|few|TRBV5-6
TGTGCCAGCAGCTCGGGAAAGGTTTTCGGAGAGCAGTACTTC
CASSSGKVFGEQYF
>TRBD2|TRBJ2-3|many|TRBV20-1
TGCAGTGCTAGGCTAGCGGGGAGCACAGATACGCAGTATTTT
CSARLAGSTDTQYF
>-|TRBJ2-1|many|TRBV7-9
TGTGCCAGCAGCCCGACCTCCGGGACCACGTTCTTC
CASSPTSGTTFF
>-|TRBJ2-5|many|TRBV12-3/TRBV12-4
TGTGCCAGCAGCCGTGCAGGCCAAGAGACCCAGTACTTC
CASSRAGQETQYF
>TRBD1|TRBJ2-5|many|TRBV7-7
TGTGCTAGCAGCTTGGGACAGCCCGGAGAGACCCAGTACTTC
CASSLGQPGETQYF